Each of the 10 T cell receptor beta chains below was sequenced from the same sample in a study of tissue T cells after allogeneic stem cell transplantation. Assay used: immunoSEQ multiplex PCR; TCRdb lists only in-frame clones, some missing. The repertoire includes 20,000 to 25,000 clones, 72% of them detected once, and over 0.6% sits in the top ten. The material sequenced was spleen. Receptors were obtained from a female BALB/c mouse in good health. The strain is characterized by the MHC haplotype H2-d.

Notes on this clone: Mouse names are used for the genes. The sequence runs out 1 residue before the end of the CDR3; the remainder is reconstructed from the germline J gene. The chain uses TRBV20 and TRBJ2-4; D is perhaps TRBD1 or TRBD2 (6 bases each). This CDR3 comprises 15 residues. Between the trimmed V and J ends, which lost 0 bases and 1 base, there was a span of 11 bases. The germline V gene has CDR1 GFQATS and CDR2 STVNSAI. The CDR3 loop reads CGARERGQGQNTLYF. The CDR3 bases that were read are TGTGGTGCTAGGGAGCGGGGGCAGGGTCAAAACACCTTGTAC.

About this clone: Mouse germline and gene names are used. The CDR3 end lies 1 residue beyond the end of the read and is filled in from the germline J gene. The chain carries TRBV3 and TRBJ1-3, with a tentative D call TRBD1 (6 bases). This CDR3 has 14 residues. Germline CDR1 reads SNHLY; CDR2 reads FYNGKV (reference sequence). V lost 5 bases to trimming and J lost 4 bases, with 12 bases between them. The part of the CDR3 DNA that was read is TGTGCCAGCAGCCCCGACAGGACGGGAAATACGCTCTAT. This codes for CASSPDRTGNTLY. The full CDR3 protein is CASSPDRTGNTLYF.

About this clone itself: Any gene name here is a mouse gene name. The CDR3 end falls 1 residue outside the read, so it is completed with the germline J gene. This chain joins TRBV20 and TRBJ2-3; D is possibly TRBD1 (6 bases). V dropped 7 bases and J dropped 0 bases, with 14 bases sitting between them. The length of the CDR3 is 14 residues. Germline V gene lookup returns CDR1 GFQATS and CDR2 STVNSAI. The sequenced part of the CDR3 DNA is TGTGGTGTCTTCGGGACACCTAGTGCAGAAACGCTGTAT. As protein: CGVFGTPSAETLY. The whole CDR3 is CGVFGTPSAETLYF. The whole variable domain, filled in from reference TRBV20 and TRBJ2-3, reads GALVYQYPRRTICKSGTSMRMECQAVGFQATSVAWYRQSPQKTFELIALSTVNSAIKYEQNFTQEKFPISHPNLSFSSMTVLNAYLEDRGLYLCGVFGTPSAETLYFGSGTRLTVL.

As regards this clone: Germline and genes here are mouse. The read ends 1 residue before the CDR3 terminus; that terminus is restored from the germline J gene. V is TRBV2 and J is TRBJ2-1, with 8 bases that match TRBD1. In germline, CDR1 is LGHNA, CDR2 YSYQKL. This CDR3 region has 14 residues. V shed 1 base and J 4 bases; nucleotides not matched to a gene: 0. The sequenced CDR3 bases are TGTGCCAGCAGCCAAGGACAGGGGTATGCTGAGCAGTTC. It translates to CASSQGQGYAEQF. Given in full, the CDR3 is CASSQGQGYAEQFF.

With regard to this clone: Mouse gene names apply. The CDR3 end falls 1 residue outside the read, so it is completed with the germline J gene. The chain combines TRBV5 with TRBJ1-4; the D is unclear. Trimming cost V 1 base and J 0 bases, with 6 bases left between them. The CDR3 length is 15 residues. Per germline, CDR1 LGHNA and CDR2 YNLKQL (reference sequence). CDR3 residues: CASSQGSLSNERLFF. The DNA read from the CDR3 is TGTGCCAGCAGCCAAGGCAGTCTTTCCAACGAAAGATTATTT.

In the case of this clone: Each gene name is a mouse one. The missing CDR3 end, 1 residue past where the read stops, is filled in from the germline J gene. J is TRBJ2-5 and V is TRBV26, with a tentative D call TRBD1 (6 bases). The germline V gene encodes CDR1 KGHPV and CDR2 FQNQEV (reference sequence). This CDR3 comprises 14 residues. V was clipped by 8 bases and J by 2 bases, with 14 bases between them. Incomplete CDR3 DNA: TGTGCCAGCCTTCAGGCCAGGGGCCAAGACACCCAGTAC. Residues: CASLQARGQDTQY. The entire CDR3 sequence reads CASLQARGQDTQYF.

A word on this clone: The germline and genes are mouse ones. Read sequence stops 1 residue before the CDR3 end, and the germline J gene provides the missing end. V and J are TRBV1 and TRBJ1-6; possible D gene TRBD1, 6 bases. TRBJ1-6 is reported as an ORF; its role is uncertain. Between the trimmed V and J ends, which lost 4 bases and 2 bases, there was a span of 9 bases. Germline CDR1 is NSQYPW and CDR2 is LRSPGD (reference sequence). The CDR3 is 15 amino acids. The CDR3 here is CTCSGGTTYNSPLYF. The DNA read from the CDR3 is TGCACCTGCAGTGGGGGGACAACCTATAATTCGCCCCTCTAC.

To note about this clone: Mouse germline and gene names are used. The read finishes 1 residue shy of the CDR3 end, and the germline J gene is used to complete it. The rearrangement uses TRBV2 and TRBJ2-5, with D hard to call. CDR3 length: 12 residues. Trimming removed 3 bases from V and 6 bases from J, with 7 bases in between. The V gene's germline CDR1 is LGHNA and CDR2 YSYQKL. The part of the CDR3 DNA that was read is TGTGCCAGCAGCCATCAAGGGGACACCCAGTAC. It codes for CASSHQGDTQY. Given in full, the CDR3 is CASSHQGDTQYF. Filled out from reference TRBV2 and TRBJ2-5, the complete variable domain reads DPKIIQKPKYLVAVTGSEKILICEQYLGHNAMYWYRQSAKKPLEFMFSYSYQKLMDNQTASSRFQPQSSKKNHLDLQITALKPDDSATYFCASSHQGDTQYFGPGTRLLVL.

The table lists this clone with a count of one. The listed genes are named as in mouse. The read terminates 1 residue ahead of where the CDR3 ends, so the germline J gene completes it. The gene calls are TRBV13-2 and TRBJ1-4, with unresolved D. The germline gives CDR1 NNHNN, CDR2 SYGAGS (reference sequence). The CDR3 is 14 amino acids. V was shortened by 2 bases and J by 4 bases, with 9 bases between the two germline ends. The CDR3 protein is CASGENPLNERLFF. The sequenced CDR3 bases are TGTGCCAGCGGTGAAAACCCACTCAACGAAAGATTATTT.

A word on this clone: Gene names refer to mouse genes. The read gets to within 1 residue of the CDR3 end, and the germline J gene fills in the rest. The chain uses TRBV13-1 and TRBJ1-1; 8 bases are a match to TRBD1. Germline V lookup: CDR1 NSHNY, CDR2 SYGAGN. This CDR3 is built from 16 residues. V shed 1 base, J shed 0 bases, and the junction held 5 bases outside the gene matches. The DNA read from the CDR3 is TGTGCCAGCAGTGATTTTAACAGGGGGACAAACACAGAAGTCTTC. Its protein is CASSDFNRGTNTEVF. The whole CDR3 sequence is CASSDFNRGTNTEVFF.